The rows below give T cell receptor beta chains drawn from one sample of a study of T cells in Graves' hyperthyroidism and ophthalmopathy. TCRdb recomputed calls from the multiplex PCR reads with MiXCR, one row per CDR3 protein. This table has 380,000 or so distinct CDR3 sequences, approximately 13% appearing once. Sequences were obtained from blood. These receptors were obtained from a woman aged 25 to 39 with Graves' hyperthyroidism. The CDR3 runs from the conserved cysteine through the conserved F or W. D genes are given only for firm matches. Rows may omit the clone size; those that give it use once, few, many or a size class.

V: TRBV20-1; J: TRBJ2-2; size: once; D: -; CDR3: CSASGPPNTGELFF; DNA: TGCAGTGCTAGCGGGCCGCCGAACACCGGGGAGCTGTTTTTT
V: TRBV28; J: TRBJ2-7; size: many; D: -; CDR3: CASGRLPGFSSYEQYF; DNA: TGTGCCAGCGGACGGCTCCCAGGCTTTAGCTCCTACGAGCAGTACTTC
V: TRBV7-8; J: TRBJ2-2; size: -; D: -; CDR3: CASSLALSGELFF; DNA: TGTGCCAGCAGCTTAGCGCTGTCCGGGGAGCTGTTTTTT
V: TRBV6-1; J: TRBJ1-1; size: many; D: -; CDR3: CASSQFMNTEAFF; DNA: TGTGCCAGCTCCCAGTTTATGAACACTGAAGCTTTCTTT
V: TRBV6-1; J: TRBJ2-1; size: -; D: -; CDR3: CATARLEGGNEQFF; DNA: TGTGCCACTGCTAGATTGGAGGGGGGAAATGAGCAGTTCTTC
V: TRBV2; J: TRBJ2-5; size: -; D: TRBD2; CDR3: CASSEVAGGETQYF; DNA: TGTGCCAGCAGTGAAGTAGCGGGAGGGGAGACCCAGTACTTC
V: TRBV14; J: TRBJ2-7; size: -; D: -; CDR3: CASSRTLGPSYEQYF; DNA: TGTGCCAGCAGCCGAACCTTGGGTCCCTCCTACGAGCAGTACTTC
V: TRBV15; J: TRBJ2-2; size: few; D: -; CDR3: CATSLRELDTGELFF; DNA: TGTGCCACCAGCCTGCGGGAATTAGACACCGGGGAGCTGTTTTTT
V: TRBV7-3; J: TRBJ2-1; size: few; D: -; CDR3: CASSPFLQSSYNEQFF; DNA: TGTGCCAGCAGCCCCTTCCTCCAAAGCTCCTACAATGAGCAGTTCTTC
V: TRBV28; J: TRBJ1-5; size: many; D: -; CDR3: CASSFRQNSNQPQHF; DNA: TGTGCCAGCAGTTTCAGGCAGAATAGCAATCAGCCCCAGCATTTT
V: TRBV5-6; J: TRBJ2-4; size: few; D: TRBD2; CDR3: CASSSTGGDMAIQYF; DNA: TGTGCCAGCAGCAGTACCGGGGGGGACATGGCCATTCAGTACTTC
V: TRBV2; J: TRBJ2-3; size: many; D: -; CDR3: CASSEVVGTQYF; DNA: TGTGCCAGCAGTGAAGTTGTTGGTACGCAGTATTTT
V: TRBV9; J: TRBJ1-1; size: few; D: -; CDR3: CASSVGGRGNTEAFF; DNA: TGTGCCAGCAGCGTAGGAGGGCGAGGGAACACTGAAGCTTTCTTT
V: TRBV29-1; J: TRBJ2-1; size: -; D: -; CDR3: CSVTSSHNEQFF; DNA: TGCAGCGTCACTAGTTCCCACAATGAGCAGTTCTTC